This TCR beta chain was sequenced in a study of blood T cell repertoires in COVID-19. Whole-study context: Whether acute or convalescent, the COVID-19 samples came from the United States, Italy and Spain.

The CDR3 runs to 16 residues. Looked up from germline, CDR1 is MNHEY and CDR2 is SVGAGI. The V and J ends lost 4 bases and 3 bases, in that order; junction bases with no gene match: 6. Original processing methods: Cell counts per sample came from amplifying reference gene primers. The protocol was immunoSEQ multiplex PCR, while the TCRdb copy is restricted to in-frame clones and leaves out a portion. Clone size and the V and J calls come from that table; the DNA yielded D and trimming. The profile shows 66,000 or so clones, around 84% of them singletons. Sequenced: peripheral blood. V usage is TRBV6-5 and J usage is TRBJ1-1; TRBD1 matches 12 bases. This clonotype originated in a man aged 50-59 years with active COVID-19. CDR3 in DNA: TGTGCCAGCAGTTCCGGGACAGGGGGCTCGGACACTGAAGCTTTCTTT. Amino acid sequence: CASSSGTGGSDTEAFF.